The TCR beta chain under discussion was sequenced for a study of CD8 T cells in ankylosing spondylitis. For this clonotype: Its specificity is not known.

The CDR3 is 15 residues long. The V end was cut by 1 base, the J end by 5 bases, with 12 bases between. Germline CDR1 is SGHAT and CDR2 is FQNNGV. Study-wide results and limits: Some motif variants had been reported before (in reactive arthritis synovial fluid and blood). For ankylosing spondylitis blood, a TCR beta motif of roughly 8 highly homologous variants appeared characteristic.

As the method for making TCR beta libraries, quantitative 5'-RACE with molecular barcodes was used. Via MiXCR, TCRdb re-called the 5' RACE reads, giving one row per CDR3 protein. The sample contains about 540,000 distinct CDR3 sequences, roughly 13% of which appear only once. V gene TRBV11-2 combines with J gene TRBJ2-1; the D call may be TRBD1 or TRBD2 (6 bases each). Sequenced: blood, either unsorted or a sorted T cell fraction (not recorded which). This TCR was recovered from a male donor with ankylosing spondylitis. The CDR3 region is CASSLVSGADNEQFF. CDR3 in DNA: TGTGCCAGCAGCTTAGTATCGGGGGCCGACAATGAGCAGTTCTTC.